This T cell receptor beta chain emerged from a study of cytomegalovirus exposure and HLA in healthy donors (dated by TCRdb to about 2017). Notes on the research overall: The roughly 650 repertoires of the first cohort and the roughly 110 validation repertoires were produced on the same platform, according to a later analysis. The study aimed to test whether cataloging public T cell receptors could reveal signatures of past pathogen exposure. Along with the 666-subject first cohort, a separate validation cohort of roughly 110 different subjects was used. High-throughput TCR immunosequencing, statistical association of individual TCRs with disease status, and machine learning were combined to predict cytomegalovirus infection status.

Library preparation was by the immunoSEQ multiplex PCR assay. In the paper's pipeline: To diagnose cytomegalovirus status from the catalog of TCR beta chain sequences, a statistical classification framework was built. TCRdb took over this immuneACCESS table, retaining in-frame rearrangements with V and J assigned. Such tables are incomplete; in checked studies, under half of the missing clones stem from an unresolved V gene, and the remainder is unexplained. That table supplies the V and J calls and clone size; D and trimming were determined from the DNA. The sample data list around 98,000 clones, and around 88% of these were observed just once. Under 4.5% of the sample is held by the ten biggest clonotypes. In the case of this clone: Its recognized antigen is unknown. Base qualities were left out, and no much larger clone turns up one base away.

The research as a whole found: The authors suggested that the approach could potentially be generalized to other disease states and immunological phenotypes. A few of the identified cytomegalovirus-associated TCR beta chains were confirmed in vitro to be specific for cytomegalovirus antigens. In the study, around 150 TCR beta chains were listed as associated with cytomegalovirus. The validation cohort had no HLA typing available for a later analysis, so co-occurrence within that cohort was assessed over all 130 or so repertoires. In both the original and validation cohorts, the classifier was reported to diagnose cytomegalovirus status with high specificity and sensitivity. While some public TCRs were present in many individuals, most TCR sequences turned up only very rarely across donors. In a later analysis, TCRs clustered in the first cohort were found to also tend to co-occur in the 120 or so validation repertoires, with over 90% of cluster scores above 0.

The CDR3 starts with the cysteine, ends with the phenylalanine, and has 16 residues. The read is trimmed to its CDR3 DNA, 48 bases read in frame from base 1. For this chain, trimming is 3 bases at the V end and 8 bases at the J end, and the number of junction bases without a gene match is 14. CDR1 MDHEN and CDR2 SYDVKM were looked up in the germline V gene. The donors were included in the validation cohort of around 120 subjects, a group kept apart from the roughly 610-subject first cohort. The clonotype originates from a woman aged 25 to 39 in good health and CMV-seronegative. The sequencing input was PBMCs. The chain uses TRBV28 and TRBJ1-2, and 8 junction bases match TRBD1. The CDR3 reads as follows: CASSFSLLRQGNGYTF. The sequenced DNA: TGTGCCAGCAGTTTTTCCTTATTAAGACAGGGGAACGGCTACACCTTC.